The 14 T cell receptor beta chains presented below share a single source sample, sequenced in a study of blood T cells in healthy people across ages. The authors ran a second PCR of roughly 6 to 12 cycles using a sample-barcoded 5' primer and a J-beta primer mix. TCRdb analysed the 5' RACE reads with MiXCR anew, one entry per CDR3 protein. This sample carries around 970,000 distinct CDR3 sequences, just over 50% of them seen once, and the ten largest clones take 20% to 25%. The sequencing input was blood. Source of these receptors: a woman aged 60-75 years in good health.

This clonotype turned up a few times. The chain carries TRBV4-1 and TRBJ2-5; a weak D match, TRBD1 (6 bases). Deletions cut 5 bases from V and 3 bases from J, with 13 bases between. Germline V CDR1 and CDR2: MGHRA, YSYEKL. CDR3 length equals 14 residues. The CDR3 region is CASSVGGREETQYF. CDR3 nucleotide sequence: TGCGCCAGCAGCGTTGGGGGCAGGGAAGAGACCCAGTACTTC.

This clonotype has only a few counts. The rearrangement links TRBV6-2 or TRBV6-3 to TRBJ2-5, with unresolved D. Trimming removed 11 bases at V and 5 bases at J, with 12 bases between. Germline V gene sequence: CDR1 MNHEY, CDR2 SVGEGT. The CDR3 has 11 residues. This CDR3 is CAPRKDETQYF. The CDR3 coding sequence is TGTGCCCCCCGAAAAGACGAGACCCAGTACTTC.

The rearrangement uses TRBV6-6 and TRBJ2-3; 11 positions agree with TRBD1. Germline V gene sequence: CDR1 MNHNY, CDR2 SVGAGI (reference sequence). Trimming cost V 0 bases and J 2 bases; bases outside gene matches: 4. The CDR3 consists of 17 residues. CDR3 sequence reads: CASSYSGQGAYTDTQYF. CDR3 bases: TGTGCCAGCAGTTACTCAGGACAGGGGGCTTACACAGATACGCAGTATTTT.

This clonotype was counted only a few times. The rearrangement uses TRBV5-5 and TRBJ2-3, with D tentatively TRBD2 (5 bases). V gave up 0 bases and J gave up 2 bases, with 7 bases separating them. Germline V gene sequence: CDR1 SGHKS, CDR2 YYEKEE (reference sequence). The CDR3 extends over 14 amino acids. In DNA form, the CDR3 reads TGTGCCAGCAGCTTGGATAGCGTCACAGATACGCAGTATTTT. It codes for CASSLDSVTDTQYF.

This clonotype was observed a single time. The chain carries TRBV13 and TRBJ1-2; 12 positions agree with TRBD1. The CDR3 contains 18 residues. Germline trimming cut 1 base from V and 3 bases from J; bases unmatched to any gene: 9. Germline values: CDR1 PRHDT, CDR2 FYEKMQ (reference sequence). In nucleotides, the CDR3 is TGTGCCAGCAGCTTAGTCGGGGACAGGGGGCGCTTACACTATGGCTACACCTTC. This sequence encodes CASSLVGDRGRLHYGYTF.

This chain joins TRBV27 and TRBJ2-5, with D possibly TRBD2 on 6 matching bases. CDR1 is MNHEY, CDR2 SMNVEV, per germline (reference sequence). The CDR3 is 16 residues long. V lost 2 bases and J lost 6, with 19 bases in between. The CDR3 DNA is TGTGCCAGCAGTTTAGTATCTATCGGGAGTAGGAAGACCCAGTACTTC. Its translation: CASSLVSIGSRKTQYF.

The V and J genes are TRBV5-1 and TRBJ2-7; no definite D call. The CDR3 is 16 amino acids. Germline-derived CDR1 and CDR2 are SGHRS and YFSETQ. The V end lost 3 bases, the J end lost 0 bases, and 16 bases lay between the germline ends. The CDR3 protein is CASSWGSTANSYEQYF. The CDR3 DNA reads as TGCGCCAGCAGCTGGGGTAGTACTGCGAACTCCTACGAGCAGTACTTC. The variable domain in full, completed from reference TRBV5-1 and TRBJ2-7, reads KAGVTQTPRYLIKTRGQQVTLSCSPISGHRSVSWYQQTPGQGLQFLFEYFSETQRNKGNFPGRFSGRQFSNSRSEMNVSTLELGDSALYLCASSWGSTANSYEQYFGPGTRLTVT.

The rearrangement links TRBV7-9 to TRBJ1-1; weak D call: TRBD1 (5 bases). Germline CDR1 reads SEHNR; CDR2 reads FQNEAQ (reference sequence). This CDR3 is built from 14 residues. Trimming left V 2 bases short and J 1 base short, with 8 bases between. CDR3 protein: CASSLQGANTEAFF. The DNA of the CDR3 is TGTGCCAGCAGCTTACAGGGTGCGAACACTGAAGCTTTCTTT.

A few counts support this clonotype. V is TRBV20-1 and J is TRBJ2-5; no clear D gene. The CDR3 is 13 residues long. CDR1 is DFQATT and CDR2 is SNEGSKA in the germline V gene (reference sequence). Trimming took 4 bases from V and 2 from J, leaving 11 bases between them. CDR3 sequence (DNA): TGCAGTGCTAAGACGTTCTTGCAAGAGACCCAGTACTTC. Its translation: CSAKTFLQETQYF.

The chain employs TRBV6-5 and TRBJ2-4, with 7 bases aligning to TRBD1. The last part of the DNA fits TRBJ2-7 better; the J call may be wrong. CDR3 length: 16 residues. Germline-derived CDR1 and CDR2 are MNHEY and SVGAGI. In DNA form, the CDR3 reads TGTGCCAGCAGTTATTGGGGACAGCAACTGGCCTACGAGCAGTACTTC. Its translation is CASSYWGQQLAYEQYF.

The CDR3 DNA sequence: TGTGCCAGCAGTGATTGGGGGGATCCCACAGATACGCAGTATTTT. It translates to CASSDWGDPTDTQYF. This chain uses TRBV6-1 with TRBJ2-3; possibly TRBD2 for D (6 bases). V dropped 3 bases and J dropped 2 bases, with 12 bases sitting between them. The CDR3 has 15 residues. CDR1 and CDR2 (germline): MNHNS, SASEGT.

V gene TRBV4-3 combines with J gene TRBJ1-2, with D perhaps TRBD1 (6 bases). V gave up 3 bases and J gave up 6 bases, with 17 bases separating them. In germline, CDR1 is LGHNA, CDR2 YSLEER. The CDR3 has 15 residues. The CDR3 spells CASSQLTTAGDGYTF. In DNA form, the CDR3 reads TGCGCCAGCAGCCAGCTGACGACGGCAGGGGATGGCTACACCTTC.

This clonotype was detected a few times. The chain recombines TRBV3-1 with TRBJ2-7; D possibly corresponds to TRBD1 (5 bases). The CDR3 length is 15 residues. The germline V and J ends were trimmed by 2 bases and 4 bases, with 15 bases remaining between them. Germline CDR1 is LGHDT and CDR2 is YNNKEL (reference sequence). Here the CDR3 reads CASSQRAKGRYEQYF. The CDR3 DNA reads TGTGCCAGCAGCCAAAGGGCCAAGGGGCGGTACGAGCAGTACTTC.

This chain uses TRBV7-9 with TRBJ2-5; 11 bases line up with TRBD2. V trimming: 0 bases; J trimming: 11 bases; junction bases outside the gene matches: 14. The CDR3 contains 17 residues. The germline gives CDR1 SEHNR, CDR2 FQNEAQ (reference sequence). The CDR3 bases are TGTGCCAGCAGCTTAGCGACCAGACTAGCGGGACTCAATGAGCAGTACTTC. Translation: CASSLATRLAGLNEQYF.